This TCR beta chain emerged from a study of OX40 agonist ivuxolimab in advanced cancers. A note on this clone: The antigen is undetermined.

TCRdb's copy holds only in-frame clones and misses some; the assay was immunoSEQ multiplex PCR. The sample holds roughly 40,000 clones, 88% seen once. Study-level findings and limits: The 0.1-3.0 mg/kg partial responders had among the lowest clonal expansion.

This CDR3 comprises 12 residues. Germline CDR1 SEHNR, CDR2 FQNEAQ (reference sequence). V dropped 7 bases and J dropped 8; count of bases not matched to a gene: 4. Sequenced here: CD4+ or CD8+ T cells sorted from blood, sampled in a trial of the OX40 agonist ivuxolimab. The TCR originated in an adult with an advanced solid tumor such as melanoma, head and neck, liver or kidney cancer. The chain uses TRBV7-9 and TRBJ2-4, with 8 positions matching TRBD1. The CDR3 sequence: CASIGQGYIQYF. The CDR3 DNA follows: TGTGCCAGCATCGGACAGGGTTACATTCAGTACTTC.